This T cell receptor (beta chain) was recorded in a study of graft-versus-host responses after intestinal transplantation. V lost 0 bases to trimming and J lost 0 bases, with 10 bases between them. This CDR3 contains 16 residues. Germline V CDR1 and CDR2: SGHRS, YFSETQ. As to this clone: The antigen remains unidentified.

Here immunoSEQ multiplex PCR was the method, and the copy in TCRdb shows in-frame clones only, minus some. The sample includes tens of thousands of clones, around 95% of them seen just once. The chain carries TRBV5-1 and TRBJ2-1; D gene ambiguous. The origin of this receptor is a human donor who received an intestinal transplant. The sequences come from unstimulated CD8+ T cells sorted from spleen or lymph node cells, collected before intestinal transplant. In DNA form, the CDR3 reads TGCGCCAGCAGCTTGGGGTTAGTTAGCTCCTACAATGAGCAGTTCTTC. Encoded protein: CASSLGLVSSYNEQFF.